This TCR beta chain was recovered during a study of CXCR3-negative and CXCR3-positive naive CD8 T cells. Germline loops: CDR1 SQVTM, CDR2 ANQGSEA. The CDR3 runs to 14 residues. Findings and caveats of the study: Naive cells with CXCR3 showed TRB CDR3s that were more hydrophobic than those in CXCR3-negative naive cells. Memory cells showed distinct TRBV-TRBJ patterns, while the two naive subsets matched. CXCR3 expression partially decreased after cryopreservation; most assays used fresh PBMCs.

By phenotype, naive CD8+ T cells were CD45RO-CCR7+CD27+CD95-. UMI-labeled 5' RACE TRB cDNA libraries were prepared from the cells. TCRdb reprocessed the 5' RACE reads; each CDR3 protein has one entry and no DNA is given. There are 46,000 or so distinct CDR3 sequences in the sample, with about 2.3% held by the top ten. Notes on this clonotype: What it binds is not known.

The receptor comes from a human donor in good health. Some clones in this sample may be carry-over from other donors' samples. The sample was naive CXCR3- CD8+ T cells from blood. Subset noted: CD45RO-CCR7+CD27+CD95- naive CD8+ T cells lacking CXCR3 (TNR3-). The chain links TRBV29-1 to TRBJ2-1; TCRdb lists TRBD1, though no DNA is available to test this call. This CDR3 is CSVLSHRGLNEQFF.